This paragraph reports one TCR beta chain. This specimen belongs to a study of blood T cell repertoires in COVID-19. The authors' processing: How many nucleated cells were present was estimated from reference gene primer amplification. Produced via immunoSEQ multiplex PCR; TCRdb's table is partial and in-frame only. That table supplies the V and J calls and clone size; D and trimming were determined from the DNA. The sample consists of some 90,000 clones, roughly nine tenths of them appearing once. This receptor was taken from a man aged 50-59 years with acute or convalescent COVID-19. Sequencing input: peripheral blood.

In nucleotides, the CDR3 is TGCGCCAGCAGCTCTCTAGCGGGCGCGAACACCGGGGAGCTGTTTTTT. It translates to CASSSLAGANTGELFF. This chain connects TRBV5-1 to TRBJ2-2, with 8 bases aligning to TRBD2. V dropped 3 bases and J dropped 0; count of bases not matched to a gene: 4. The germline CDR1 and CDR2 sequences are SGHRS and YFSETQ. The CDR3 sequence is 16 residues long. Together with reference TRBV5-1 and TRBJ2-2, the CDR3 gives the full variable domain: KAGVTQTPRYLIKTRGQQVTLSCSPISGHRSVSWYQQTPGQGLQFLFEYFSETQRNKGNFPGRFSGRQFSNSRSEMNVSTLELGDSALYLCASSSLAGANTGELFFGEGSRLTVL.